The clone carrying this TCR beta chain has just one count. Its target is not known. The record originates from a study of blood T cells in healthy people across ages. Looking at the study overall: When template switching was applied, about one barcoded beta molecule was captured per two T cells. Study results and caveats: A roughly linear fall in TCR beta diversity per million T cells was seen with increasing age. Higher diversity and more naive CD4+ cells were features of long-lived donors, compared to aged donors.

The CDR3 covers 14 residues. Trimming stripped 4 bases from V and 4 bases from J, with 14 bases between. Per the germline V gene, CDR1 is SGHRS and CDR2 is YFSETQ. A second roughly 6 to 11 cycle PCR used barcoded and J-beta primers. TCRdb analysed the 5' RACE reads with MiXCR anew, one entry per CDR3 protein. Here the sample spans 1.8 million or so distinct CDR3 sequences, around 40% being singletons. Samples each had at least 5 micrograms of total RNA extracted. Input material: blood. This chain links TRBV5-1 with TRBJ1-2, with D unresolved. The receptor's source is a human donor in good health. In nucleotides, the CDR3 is TGCGCCAGCAGCCCCTCAGGCGAATTCTATGGCTACACCTTC. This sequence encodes CASSPSGEFYGYTF.